Listed below are T cell receptor beta chains from one sample, sequenced in a study of metastatic and nonmetastatic thyroid tumors. TCRdb re-called the PCR reads through MiXCR. Altogether approximately 16,000 clones are present, 27% being singletons, with the ten largest covering around an eighth. Material: adjacent normal tissue. The receptors were gathered from a female donor with papillary thyroid cancer or a benign thyroid nodule (not recorded which). Some clones in this sample may be carry-over from other donors' samples. Each CDR3 is given with its conserved first and last residue. A D gene is named only where the DNA matches it firmly. A row's size may be missing; if present it is once, few, many or a size class.

clone_size,j_call,v_call,d_call,cdr3_aa,cdr3_nt
once,TRBJ1-3,TRBV5-1,TRBD1,CASSLTGGNTIYF,TGCGCCAGCAGCTTGACAGGGGGCAACACCATATATTTT
few,TRBJ1-5,TRBV19,TRBD1,CASSRDRKAGQPQHF,TGTGCCAGTAGTAGGGACAGGAAAGCAGGGCAGCCCCAGCATTTT
-,TRBJ2-2,TRBV2,-,CASIRENTGELFF,TGTGCCAGCATCCGTGAGAACACCGGGGAGCTGTTTTTT
few,TRBJ2-6,TRBV11-2,-,CASSLTGAGANVLTF,TGTGCCAGCAGCTTAACGGGAGCTGGGGCCAACGTCCTGACTTTC
-,TRBJ2-6,TRBV20-1,-,CSASPPARGSGANVLTF,TGCAGTGCTTCCCCACCCGCGCGAGGGTCCGGGGCCAACGTCCTGACTTTC
-,TRBJ2-2,TRBV19,TRBD2,CASSMGASGVANTGELFF,TGTGCCAGTAGTATGGGAGCTAGCGGGGTTGCGAACACCGGGGAGCTGTTTTTT
few,TRBJ1-4,TRBV27,TRBD1,CASRREGAATNEKLFF,TGTGCCAGCAGAAGAGAGGGGGCGGCAACTAATGAAAAACTGTTTTTT
few,TRBJ2-7,TRBV12-3/TRBV12-4,-,CASSFGGRKYEQYF,TGTGCCAGCAGTTTTGGTGGGAGAAAGTACGAGCAGTACTTC
few,TRBJ1-2,TRBV12-3/TRBV12-4,-,CASSLQGKGGGYTF,TGTGCCAGCAGTTTACAGGGAAAGGGGGGTGGCTACACCTTC
few,TRBJ2-7,TRBV3-1,-,CASSQGLEDEQYF,TGTGCCAGCAGCCAAGGTTTGGAGGACGAGCAGTACTTC
few,TRBJ2-7,TRBV6-1,TRBD1,CASSPRGTLEQYF,TGTGCCAGCAGCCCCAGGGGGACACTCGAGCAGTACTTC
few,TRBJ1-2,TRBV12-3/TRBV12-4,-,CASSLRGRDYGYTF,TGTGCCAGCAGTTTACGGGGGAGGGACTATGGCTACACCTTC
many,TRBJ2-7,TRBV11-2,-,CASSLEASYEQYF,TGTGCCAGCAGCTTAGAGGCATCCTACGAGCAGTACTTC
-,TRBJ2-7,TRBV6-1,-,CASSHPSYEQYF,TGTGCCAGCAGTCACCCGTCCTACGAGCAGTACTTC
-,TRBJ2-1,TRBV20-1,-,CSARDGSRVAGNEQFF,TGTAGTGCTAGAGATGGGTCGCGGGTGGCCGGGAATGAGCAGTTCTTC
few,TRBJ1-3,TRBV6-1,TRBD1,CASSDLPGTGDAGNTIYF,TGTGCCAGCAGTGATCTCCCCGGGACAGGGGACGCTGGAAACACCATATATTTT
few,TRBJ2-7,TRBV24-1,TRBD2,CATSERTSGSPEYF,TGTGCCACCAGTGAGAGGACTAGCGGGAGTCCAGAGTACTTC
few,TRBJ2-7,TRBV6-6,-,CASSYQTGSYEQYF,TGTGCCAGCAGTTACCAAACCGGGAGCTACGAGCAGTACTTC
-,TRBJ2-7,TRBV19,TRBD2,CASSIQAGGHEQYF,TGTGCCAGTAGTATTCAAGCGGGAGGCCACGAGCAGTACTTC
-,TRBJ1-1,TRBV7-2,-,CASSLARGWTTEAFF,TGTGCCAGCAGCTTAGCGAGGGGGTGGACGACTGAAGCTTTCTTT
-,TRBJ1-1,TRBV9,-,CASSVTEGDTEAFF,TGTGCCAGCAGCGTAACGGAGGGTGACACTGAAGCTTTCTTT
few,TRBJ2-3,TRBV6-2/TRBV6-3,TRBD2,CASSRSREGLRGTDTQYF,TGTGCCAGCAGCCGGTCCCGGGAGGGCCTAAGGGGCACAGATACGCAGTATTTT
-,TRBJ2-6,TRBV6-2/TRBV6-3,TRBD1,CASSSPTGLYGANVLTF,TGTGCCAGCAGTTCACCGACAGGGCTATATGGGGCCAACGTCCTGACTTTC
-,TRBJ1-1,TRBV5-8,-,CASSLQGDTEAFF,TGTGCCAGCAGCTTGCAGGGAGACACTGAAGCTTTCTTT
few,TRBJ2-5,TRBV6-1,-,CASSQYGGGETQYF,TGTGCCAGCAGTCAATACGGGGGTGGGGAGACCCAGTACTTC
-,TRBJ2-5,TRBV7-2,-,CASTTYESETQYF,TGTGCCAGCACCACATATGAGTCAGAGACCCAGTACTTC